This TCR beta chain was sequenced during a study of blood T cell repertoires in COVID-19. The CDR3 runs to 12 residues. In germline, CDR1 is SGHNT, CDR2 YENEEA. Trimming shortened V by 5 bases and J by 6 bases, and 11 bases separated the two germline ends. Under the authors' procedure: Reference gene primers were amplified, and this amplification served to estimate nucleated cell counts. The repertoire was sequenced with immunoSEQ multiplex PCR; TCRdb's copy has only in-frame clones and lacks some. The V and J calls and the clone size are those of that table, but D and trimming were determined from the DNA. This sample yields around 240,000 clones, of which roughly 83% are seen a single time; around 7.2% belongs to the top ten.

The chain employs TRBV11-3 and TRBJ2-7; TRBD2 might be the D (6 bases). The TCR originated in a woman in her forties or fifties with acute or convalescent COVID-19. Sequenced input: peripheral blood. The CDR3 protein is CASSPGGSEQYF. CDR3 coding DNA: TGTGCCAGCAGCCCCGGGGGAAGCGAGCAGTACTTC. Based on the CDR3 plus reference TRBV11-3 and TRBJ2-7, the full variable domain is EAGVVQSPRYKIIEKKQPVAFWCNPISGHNTLYWYLQNLGQGPELLIRYENEEAVDDSQLPKDRFSAERLKGVDSTLKIQPAELGDSAVYLCASSPGGSEQYFGPGTRLTVT.